There are many counts of the clone carrying this TCR beta chain. The sample belongs to a study of T-cell reconstitution after alpha-beta-depleted transplantation in children. The CDR3 has 17 amino acids. The junction had 9 bases not matched to a gene; V was cut back by 3 bases and J by 4 bases. The germline CDR1 and CDR2 sequences are PRHDT and FYEKMQ (reference sequence). The TCRbeta library incorporated unique molecular identifiers. MiXCR, applied by TCRdb to the PCR reads, yields one record per CDR3 protein. The sample yields fewer than 200,000 distinct CDR3 sequences, around 6.8% seen once. This specimen consisted of PBMCs from the stem cell graft donor, obtained from the stem cell graft. The chain uses TRBV13 and TRBJ2-3; 11 bases agree with TRBD2. The sequence was obtained from a human donor who donated a stem cell graft to a child with Wiskott-Aldrich syndrome. The CDR3 is CASSFLGTSGSSDTQYF. The CDR3 nucleotides read TGTGCCAGCAGCTTCCTGGGCACTAGCGGGAGCTCAGATACGCAGTATTTT. Using reference TRBV13 and TRBJ2-3 for the parts outside the CDR3, the full variable domain is AAGVIQSPRHLIKEKRETATLKCYPIPRHDTVYWYQQGPGQDPQFLISFYEKMQSDKGSIPDRFSAQQFSDYHSELNMSSLELGDSALYFCASSFLGTSGSSDTQYFGPGTRLTVL.